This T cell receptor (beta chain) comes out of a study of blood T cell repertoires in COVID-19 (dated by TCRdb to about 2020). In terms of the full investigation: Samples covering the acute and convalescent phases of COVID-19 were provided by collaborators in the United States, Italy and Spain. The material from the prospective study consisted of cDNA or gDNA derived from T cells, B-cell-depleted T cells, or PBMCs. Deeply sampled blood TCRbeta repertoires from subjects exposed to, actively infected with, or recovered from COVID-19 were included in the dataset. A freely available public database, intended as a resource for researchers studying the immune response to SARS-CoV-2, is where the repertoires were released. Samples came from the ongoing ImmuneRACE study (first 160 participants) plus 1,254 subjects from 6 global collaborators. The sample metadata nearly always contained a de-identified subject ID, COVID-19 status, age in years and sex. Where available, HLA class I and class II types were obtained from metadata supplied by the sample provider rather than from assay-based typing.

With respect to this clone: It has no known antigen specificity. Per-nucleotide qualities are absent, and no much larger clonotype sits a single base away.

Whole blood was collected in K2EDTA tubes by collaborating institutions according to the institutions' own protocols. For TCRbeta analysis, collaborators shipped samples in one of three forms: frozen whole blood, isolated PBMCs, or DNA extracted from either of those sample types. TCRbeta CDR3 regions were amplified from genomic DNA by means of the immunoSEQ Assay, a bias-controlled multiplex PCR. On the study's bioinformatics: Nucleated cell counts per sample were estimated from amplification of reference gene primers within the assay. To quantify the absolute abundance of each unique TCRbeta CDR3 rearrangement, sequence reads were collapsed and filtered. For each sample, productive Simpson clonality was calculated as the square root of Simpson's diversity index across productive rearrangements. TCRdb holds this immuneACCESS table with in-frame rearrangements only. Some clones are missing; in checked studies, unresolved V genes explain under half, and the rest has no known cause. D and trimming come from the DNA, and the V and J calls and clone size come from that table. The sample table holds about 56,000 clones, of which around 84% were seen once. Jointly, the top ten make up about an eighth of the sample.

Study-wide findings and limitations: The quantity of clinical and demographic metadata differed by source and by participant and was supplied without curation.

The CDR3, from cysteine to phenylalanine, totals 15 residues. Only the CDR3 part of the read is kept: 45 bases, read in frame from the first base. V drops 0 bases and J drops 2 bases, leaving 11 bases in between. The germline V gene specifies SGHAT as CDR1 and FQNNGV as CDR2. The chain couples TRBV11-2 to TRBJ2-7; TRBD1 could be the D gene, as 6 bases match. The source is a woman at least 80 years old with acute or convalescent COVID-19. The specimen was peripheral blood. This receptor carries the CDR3 CASSLEQGGTYEQYF. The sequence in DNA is TGTGCCAGCAGCTTAGAACAGGGCGGTACCTACGAGCAGTACTTC.